The 24 T cell receptor beta chains below all came from one sample that was sequenced in a study of blood T cell repertoires in COVID-19. Data came from immunoSEQ multiplex PCR; TCRdb stores just in-frame clones and leaves some out. The sample records 150,000 to 200,000 clones, 83% being singletons. Material: peripheral blood. The receptors were gathered from a woman in her 70s with COVID-19, enrolled during active disease.

The chain has TRBV28 and TRBJ2-1; 9 bases map to TRBD2. The CDR3 loop spans 16 amino acids. V was pared by 1 base and J by 5 bases, with 6 bases of the junction left unmatched. Germline assignment: CDR1 MDHEN and CDR2 SYDVKM. The CDR3 DNA reads as TGTGCCAGCAGTTTATTGGCGGGAGGGCTTAACAATGAGCAGTTCTTC. The encoded protein is CASSLLAGGLNNEQFF.

The chain is built from TRBV18 and TRBJ2-5; D is unclear. Germline loops: CDR1 KGHSH, CDR2 LQKENI. The V end was cut by 3 bases, the J end by 1 base, with 6 bases between. The CDR3 is 13 residues long. The DNA of the CDR3 is TGTGCCAGCTCACCCCACTTCCAAGAGACCCAGTACTTC. Protein product: CASSPHFQETQYF.

V gene TRBV28 combines with J gene TRBJ1-2; D might be TRBD1 (5 bases). The CDR3 is 15 amino acids. Per the germline V gene, CDR1 is MDHEN and CDR2 is SYDVKM. V lost 8 bases to trimming and J lost 2 bases, with 18 bases between them. Written as DNA, the CDR3 is TGTGCCAGCCATCCCCCAAACAGACAGAACTATGGCTACACCTTC. Protein product: CASHPPNRQNYGYTF.

The genes are TRBV7-2 and TRBJ2-5, with D possibly TRBD2 on 6 matching bases. The V end was cut by 2 bases, the J end by 2 bases, with 18 bases between. Germline V gene sequence: CDR1 SGHTA, CDR2 FQGNSA. CDR3 size: 17 residues. The CDR3 DNA is TGTGCCAGCAGCTTACAGTGGAGGAGTGGGGGGCAAGAGACCCAGTACTTC. This codes for CASSLQWRSGGQETQYF.

The chain employs TRBV7-2 and TRBJ2-5; D may be TRBD2 (5 bases). The V end lost 3 bases, the J end lost 3 bases, and 14 bases lay between the germline ends. The CDR3 runs to 15 residues. Germline V gives CDR1 SGHTA, CDR2 FQGNSA. The CDR3 spells CASSFIWSGKETQYF. The CDR3 region has the DNA TGTGCCAGCAGCTTCATATGGAGCGGTAAAGAGACCCAGTACTTC.

The chain employs TRBV24-1 and TRBJ2-6, with D possibly matching TRBD1 (6 bases). This CDR3 has 15 residues. Germline values: CDR1 KGHDR, CDR2 SFDVKD. V lost 6 bases, J lost 0 bases, and 8 bases lay in between. The CDR3 DNA reads TGTGCCACCAGTAGGACAGACTCTGGGGCCAACGTCCTGACTTTC. This translates into CATSRTDSGANVLTF.

The genes are TRBV5-1 and TRBJ2-1; D may be TRBD1 (6 bases). This CDR3 has 15 residues. Trimming pared 0 bases from V and 3 bases from J, leaving 10 bases between. From germline, CDR1 is SGHRS and CDR2 YFSETQ. CDR3 region: CASSLEGQLYNEQFF. The CDR3 DNA is TGCGCCAGCAGCTTGGAGGGACAACTCTACAATGAGCAGTTCTTC.

The J gene is TRBJ2-1, the V gene TRBV6-6, with 11 bases aligning to TRBD2. This CDR3 comprises 15 residues. CDR1 is MNHNY, CDR2 SVGAGI, per germline (reference sequence). V shed 6 bases and J 5 bases; nucleotides not matched to a gene: 6. CDR3 sequence (DNA): TGTGCCAGCAGGGGGGCGACTAGCGGGGACAATGAGCAGTTCTTC. Translating gives CASRGATSGDNEQFF.

The chain combines TRBV6-1 with TRBJ2-5; no clear D. The ends were cut back, 0 bases at V and 4 bases at J, with 9 bases in the middle. The germline gives CDR1 MNHNS, CDR2 SASEGT. CDR3 length: 14 residues. In nucleotides, the CDR3 is TGTGCCAGCAGTGAAGCGGTCCTAGTAGAGACCCAGTACTTC. Translation: CASSEAVLVETQYF.

The table lists this clone with a count of one. The chain couples TRBV5-6 to TRBJ1-1, with D uncertain. V was clipped by 3 bases and J by 1 base, with 7 bases between them. Germline CDR1 reads SGHDT; CDR2 reads YYEEEE. The CDR3 has 13 amino acids. For the CDR3, the DNA is TGTGCCAGCAGCTCGGGATCGAACACTGAAGCTTTCTTT. Protein: CASSSGSNTEAFF.

The chain has TRBV24-1 and TRBJ1-5, with D possibly TRBD1 on 5 matching bases. This CDR3 comprises 16 residues. Germline CDR1 reads KGHDR; CDR2 reads SFDVKD. V lost 10 bases, J lost 0 bases, and 18 bases lay in between. CDR3 residues: CATSTGGTYSNQPQHF. The DNA of the CDR3 is TGTGCCACAAGTACGGGGGGTACCTATAGCAATCAGCCCCAGCATTTT.

The chain employs TRBV28 and TRBJ2-4; possibly TRBD2 for D (5 bases). Trimming pared 5 bases from V and 3 bases from J, leaving 20 bases between. CDR3 size: 17 residues. The germline gives CDR1 MDHEN, CDR2 SYDVKM. CDR3 DNA sequence: TGTGCCAGCAGTCGAAGGGTTAGTCCGGGGAGCAAAAACATTCAGTACTTC. It yields the protein CASSRRVSPGSKNIQYF. The complete variable domain, with remaining parts taken from reference TRBV28 and TRBJ2-4, reads DVKVTQSSRYLVKRTGEKVFLECVQDMDHENMFWYRQDPGLGLRLIYFSYDVKMKEKGDIPEGYSVSREKKERFSLILESASTNQTSMYLCASSRRVSPGSKNIQYFGAGTRLSVL.

This sequence joins TRBV24-1 and TRBJ2-2; 10 bases map to TRBD1. The CDR3 runs 18 residues. In germline, CDR1 is KGHDR, CDR2 SFDVKD. With 5 bases clipped from V and 1 base from J, the junction kept 9 bases outside the gene matches. Here the CDR3 DNA reads TGTGCCACCAGTGCCGTGACAGGGGGCGCTGGGAACACCGGGGAGCTGTTTTTT. Residues: CATSAVTGGAGNTGELFF.

The CDR3 loop is CATSDGGSASYEQYF. CDR3 bases: TGTGCCACCAGTGACGGCGGGTCTGCCTCCTACGAGCAGTACTTC. The chain joins TRBV24-1 to TRBJ2-7; a possible D gene is TRBD2 (5 bases). Germline CDR1 and CDR2: KGHDR and SFDVKD. Trimming removed 4 bases at V and 0 bases at J, with 12 bases between. This CDR3 region has 15 residues.

V is TRBV19 and J is TRBJ2-2; perhaps TRBD1 as D (6 bases). V was pared by 3 bases and J by 4 bases, with 12 bases between. The germline V gene has CDR1 LNHDA and CDR2 SQIVND (reference sequence). The length of the CDR3 is 15 residues. CDR3 sequence: CASSIRGLITGELFF. The CDR3 DNA is TGTGCCAGTAGTATCAGGGGATTAATCACCGGGGAGCTGTTTTTT.

This chain links TRBV4-3 with TRBJ2-3; 7 nucleotides line up with TRBD1. The junction had 2 bases not matched to a gene; V was cut back by 0 bases and J by 2 bases. Germline-derived CDR1 and CDR2 are LGHNA and YSLEER. CDR3 size: 15 residues. The CDR3 reads CASSQEGGYTDTQYF. The CDR3 region has the DNA TGCGCCAGCAGCCAAGAAGGGGGCTACACAGATACGCAGTATTTT.

V usage is TRBV11-2 and J usage is TRBJ2-1; 9 bases match TRBD2. Germline values: CDR1 SGHAT, CDR2 FQNNGV. Unmatched junction bases numbered 14, after V lost 3 bases and J lost 8 bases. The CDR3 runs 17 residues. As DNA, the CDR3 is TGTGCCAGCAGCTTCAGTGGGCTAGCGGGACGGATAGATGAGCAGTTCTTC. Protein product: CASSFSGLAGRIDEQFF.

The chain has TRBV15 and TRBJ2-1; 8 nucleotides match TRBD2. The CDR3 is 13 residues long. Germline V gene sequence: CDR1 LNHNV, CDR2 YYDKDF (reference sequence). The CDR3 DNA follows: TGTGCTACCGGGGGGGAGTCCTACAATGAGCAGTTCTTC. This encodes CATGGESYNEQFF.

This clone was recorded only once. V and J are TRBV5-5 and TRBJ1-6, with D perhaps TRBD1 (6 bases). With 3 bases removed from V and 7 bases from J, the gap between germline ends came to 23 bases. The germline V gene encodes CDR1 SGHKS and CDR2 YYEKEE (reference sequence). The CDR3 is 18 amino acids. For the CDR3, the DNA is TGTGCCAGCAGCTCCCGATCCTCCGGGACACTGAGGAATTCACCCCTCCACTTT. It yields the protein CASSSRSSGTLRNSPLHF.

This clone was recorded only once. The chain has TRBV5-6 and TRBJ2-3; 9 nucleotides agree with TRBD2. The CDR3 length is 17 residues. Per germline, CDR1 SGHDT and CDR2 YYEEEE. Trimming removed 7 bases from V and 5 bases from J; junction bases left unmatched: 17. CDR3 protein: CASHGLAGRGKVDTQYF. As DNA, the CDR3 is TGTGCCAGCCATGGGCTAGCGGGAAGGGGGAAAGTAGATACGCAGTATTTT.

This chain uses TRBV4-3 with TRBJ2-3, with D perhaps TRBD1 (5 bases). Trimming took 0 bases from V and 0 from J, leaving 10 bases between them. This CDR3 has 16 residues. Germline CDR1 is LGHNA and CDR2 is YSLEER. In DNA, the CDR3 is TGCGCCAGCAGCCAAGAAAGGACATTGAGCACAGATACGCAGTATTTT. Its protein product is CASSQERTLSTDTQYF.

This clone occurred once. The chain employs TRBV29-1 and TRBJ1-4; D might be TRBD1 (6 bases). V lost 4 bases, J lost 8 bases, and 17 bases lay in between. The CDR3 length is 14 residues. CDR1 and CDR2 (germline): SQVTM, ANQGSEA. CDR3: CSVVGGPQGEKLFF. The CDR3 nucleotides are TGCAGCGTTGTTGGGGGCCCTCAAGGAGAAAAACTGTTTTTT.

This chain connects TRBV10-3 to TRBJ2-7; 9 bases align to TRBD1. The CDR3 totals 15 residues. Germline trimming cut 11 bases from V and 1 base from J; bases unmatched to any gene: 12. In germline, CDR1 is ENHRY, CDR2 SYGVKD. CDR3 nucleotide sequence: TGTGCCTCAAAGCGCCAACAGGGGGCGTCCTACGAGCAGTACTTC. Translated, it gives CASKRQQGASYEQYF.

This clone was counted a few times. Here the CDR3 reads CASSFQQREQYF. The CDR3 DNA follows: TGTGCCAGCAGCTTCCAGCAGCGCGAGCAGTACTTC. V is TRBV5-6 and J is TRBJ2-7, with D hard to call. The V gene lost 2 bases and the J gene lost 6 bases, with 9 bases spanning the gap. Germline-derived CDR1 and CDR2 are SGHDT and YYEEEE. CDR3 length: 12 amino acids.